This TCR beta chain was observed in a study of neurological immune-mediated disorders. Study details: There were around 35 multiple sclerosis patients; approximately 30 were relapsing-remitting and 3 were secondary progressive. Overall study findings and caveats: The greatest TCR clonal expansion occurred in HTLV-1-associated myelopathy and the least in multiple sclerosis, which fell below healthy controls. Private repertoires in all groups were suggested by the finding that expanded clones across subjects shared no CDR3 amino acid sequences.

CDR1 LGHDT and CDR2 YNNKEL come from the germline V gene (reference sequence). The V and J ends lost 1 base and 7 bases respectively, with 14 bases between them. This CDR3 spans 14 amino acids. The table lists this clonotype with many counts. Its antigen is unidentified. The cDNA was synthesized by 5'RACE incorporating 10-nucleotide random UMIs. From the 5' RACE reads, TCRdb called clonotypes with MiXCR, one entry per CDR3 protein. The sample has tens of thousands of distinct CDR3 sequences, 2.6% seen once. The chain links TRBV3-1 to TRBJ2-7; D is uncertain. Sequencing input: PBMCs. This sequence was found in a woman aged 25-40 years with multiple sclerosis. The CDR3 region is CASSQVETLGEQYF. The CDR3 DNA sequence: TGTGCCAGCAGCCAAGTGGAAACGTTGGGAGAGCAGTACTTC.